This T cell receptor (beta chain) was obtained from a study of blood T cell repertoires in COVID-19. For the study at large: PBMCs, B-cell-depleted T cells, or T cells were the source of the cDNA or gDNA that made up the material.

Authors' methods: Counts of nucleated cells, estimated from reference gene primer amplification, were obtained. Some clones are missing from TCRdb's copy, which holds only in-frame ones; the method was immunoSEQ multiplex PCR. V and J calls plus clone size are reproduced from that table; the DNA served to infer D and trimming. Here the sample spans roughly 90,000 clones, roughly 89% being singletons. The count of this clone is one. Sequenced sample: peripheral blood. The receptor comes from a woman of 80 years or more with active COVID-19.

CDR3 DNA: TGCGCCAGCAGTGGGGGGAGGTCGGGCTACAATGAGCAGTTCTTC. This translates into CASSGGRSGYNEQFF. The J gene is TRBJ2-1, the V gene TRBV5-1; D possibly corresponds to TRBD2 (6 bases). The CDR3 has 15 residues. V lost 5 bases, J lost 3 bases, and 15 bases lay in between. Germline assignment: CDR1 SGHRS and CDR2 YFSETQ.